The TCR delta chain under discussion was sequenced for a study of gamma-delta T cells after stem cell transplantation. TCRdb called clones from the RT-PCR reads again using CATT. This sample has 5,500 to 6,500 delta-chain clones; approximately 1.9% occur once, and the top ten carry roughly 21%. The V gene end was trimmed by 3 bases and the J gene end by 1 base; junction bases not matched to a gene: 13. The germline V gene has CDR1 GEAIGNYY and CDR2 EKD. CDR3 length: 17 amino acids. Concerning this clone: TCRdb's protein, taken from a much larger clone, differs from this DNA's translation at residue 11, likely owing to a read error; the protein displayed comes from the DNA.

The sequence was obtained from a human donor. It is not recorded whose cells these are; they may come from a transplant donor. V and J are TRDV2 and TRDJ1, with 7 nucleotides matching TRDD3. Material: gamma-delta T cells. For the CDR3, the DNA is TGTGCCTGTGACGCTGTGGGGGACTTGGGGTGCACCGATAAACTCATCTTT. Protein sequence: CACDAVGDLGCTDKLIF.